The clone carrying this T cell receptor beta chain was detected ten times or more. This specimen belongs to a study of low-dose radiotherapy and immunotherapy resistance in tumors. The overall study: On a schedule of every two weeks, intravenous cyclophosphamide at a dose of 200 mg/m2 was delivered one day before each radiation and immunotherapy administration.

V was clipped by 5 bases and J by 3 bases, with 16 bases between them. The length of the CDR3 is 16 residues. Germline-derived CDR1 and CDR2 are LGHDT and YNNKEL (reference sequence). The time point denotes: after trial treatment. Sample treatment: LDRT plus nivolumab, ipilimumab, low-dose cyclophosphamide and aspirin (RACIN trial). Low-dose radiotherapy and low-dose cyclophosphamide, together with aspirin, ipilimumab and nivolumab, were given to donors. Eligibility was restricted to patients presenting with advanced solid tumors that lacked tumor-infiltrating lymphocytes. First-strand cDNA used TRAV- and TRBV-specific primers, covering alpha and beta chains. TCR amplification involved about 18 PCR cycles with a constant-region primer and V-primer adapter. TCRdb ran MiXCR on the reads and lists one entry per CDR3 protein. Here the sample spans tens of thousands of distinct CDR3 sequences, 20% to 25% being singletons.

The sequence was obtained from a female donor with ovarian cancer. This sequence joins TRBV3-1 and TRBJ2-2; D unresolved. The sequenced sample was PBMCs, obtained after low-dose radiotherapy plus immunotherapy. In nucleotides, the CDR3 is TGTGCCAGCAGCGCCCCTGGCGGCCCCTACACCGGGGAGCTGTTTTTT. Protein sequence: CASSAPGGPYTGELFF.